This T cell receptor beta chain is drawn from a study of cytomegalovirus exposure and HLA in healthy donors. On the study more broadly: Earlier work reported 117 million unique TCR beta sequences from 150 million to 200 million T cells.

CDR3 size: 18 residues. V lost 2 bases, J lost 2 bases, and 20 bases lay in between. Germline lookup yields CDR1 SGHDN and CDR2 FVKESK. The PCR made use of 60 Vbeta and 13 Jbeta primers. TCRdb keeps only in-frame clones here, not all; method: immunoSEQ multiplex PCR. This table has tens of thousands of clones, roughly four fifths appearing once. Sequenced material: PBMCs. The TCR originated in a woman aged 18-30 years in good health and CMV-seropositive. The chain joins TRBV14 to TRBJ2-3, with TRBD2 as a possible D gene (6 bases). The CDR3 here is CASSQTRGGGRNTDTQYF. The DNA for the CDR3 is TGTGCCAGCAGCCAAACCCGCGGAGGAGGGAGGAACACAGATACGCAGTATTTT.